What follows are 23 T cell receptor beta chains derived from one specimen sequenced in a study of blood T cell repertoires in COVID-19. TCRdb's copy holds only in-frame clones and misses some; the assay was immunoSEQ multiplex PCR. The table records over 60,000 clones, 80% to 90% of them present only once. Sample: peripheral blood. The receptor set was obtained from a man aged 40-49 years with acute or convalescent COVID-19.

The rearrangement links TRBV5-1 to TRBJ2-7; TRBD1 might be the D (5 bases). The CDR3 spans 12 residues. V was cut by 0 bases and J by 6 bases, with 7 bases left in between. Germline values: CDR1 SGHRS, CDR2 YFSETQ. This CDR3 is CASSLDRSEQYF. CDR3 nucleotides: TGCGCCAGCAGCTTGGACAGGTCCGAGCAGTACTTC.

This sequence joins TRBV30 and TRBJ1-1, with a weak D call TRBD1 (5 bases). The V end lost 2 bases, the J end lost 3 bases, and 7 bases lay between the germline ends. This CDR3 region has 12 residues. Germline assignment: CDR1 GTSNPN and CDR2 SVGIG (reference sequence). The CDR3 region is CAWSKGYTEAFF. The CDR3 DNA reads TGTGCCTGGAGTAAGGGGTACACTGAAGCTTTCTTT.

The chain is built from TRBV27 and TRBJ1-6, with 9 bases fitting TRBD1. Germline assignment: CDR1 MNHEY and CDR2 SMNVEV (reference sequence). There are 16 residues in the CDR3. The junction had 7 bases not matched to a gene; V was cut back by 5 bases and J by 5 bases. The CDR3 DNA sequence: TGTGCCAGCAGTCAGAGACAGGGGGGAAATAATTCACCCCTCCACTTT. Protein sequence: CASSQRQGGNNSPLHF.

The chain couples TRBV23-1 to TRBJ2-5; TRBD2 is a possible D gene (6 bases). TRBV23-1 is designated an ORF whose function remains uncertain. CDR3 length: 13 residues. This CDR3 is CAGGGQGQETQYF. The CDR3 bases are TGCGCGGGCGGAGGGCAGGGCCAAGAGACCCAGTACTTC.

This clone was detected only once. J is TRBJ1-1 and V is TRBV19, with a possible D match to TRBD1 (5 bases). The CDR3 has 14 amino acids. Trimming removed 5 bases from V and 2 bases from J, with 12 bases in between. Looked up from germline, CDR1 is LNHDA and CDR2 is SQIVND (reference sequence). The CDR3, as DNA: TGTGCCAGTAGTTTCGACAGACTTAACACTGAAGCTTTCTTT. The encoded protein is CASSFDRLNTEAFF.

The CDR3 region has the DNA TGCGCCAGCAGCTGGGGACAGGGGCCCTACGAGCAGTACTTC. Protein product: CASSWGQGPYEQYF. The chain couples TRBV5-1 to TRBJ2-7; TRBD1 matches 10 bases. V lost 3 bases and J lost 2; bases outside the gene matches: 2. The length of the CDR3 is 14 residues. The V gene's germline CDR1 is SGHRS and CDR2 YFSETQ.

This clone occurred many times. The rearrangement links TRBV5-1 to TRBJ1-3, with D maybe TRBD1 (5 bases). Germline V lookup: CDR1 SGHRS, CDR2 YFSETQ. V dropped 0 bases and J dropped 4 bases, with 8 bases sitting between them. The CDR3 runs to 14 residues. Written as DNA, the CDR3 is TGCGCCAGCAGCTTGGAGGGGTCCGGAAACACCATATATTTT. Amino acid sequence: CASSLEGSGNTIYF.

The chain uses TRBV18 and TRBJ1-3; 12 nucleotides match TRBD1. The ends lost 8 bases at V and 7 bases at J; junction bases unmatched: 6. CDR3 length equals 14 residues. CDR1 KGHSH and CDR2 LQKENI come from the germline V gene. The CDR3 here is CASAGQGASNTIYF. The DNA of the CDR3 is TGTGCCAGCGCGGGACAGGGGGCTTCGAACACCATATATTTT.

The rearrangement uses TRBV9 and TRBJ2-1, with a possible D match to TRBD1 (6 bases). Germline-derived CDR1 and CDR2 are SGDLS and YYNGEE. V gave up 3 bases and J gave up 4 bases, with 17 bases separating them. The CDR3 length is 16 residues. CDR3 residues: CASSERTGTQYNEQFF. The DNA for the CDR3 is TGTGCCAGCAGCGAGCGAACAGGGACCCAATACAATGAGCAGTTCTTC.

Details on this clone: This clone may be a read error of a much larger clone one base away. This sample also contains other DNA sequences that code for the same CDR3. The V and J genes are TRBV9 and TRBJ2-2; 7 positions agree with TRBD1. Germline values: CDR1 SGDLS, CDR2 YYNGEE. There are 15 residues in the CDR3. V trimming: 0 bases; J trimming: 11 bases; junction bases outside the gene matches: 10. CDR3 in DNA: TGTGCCAGCAGCGTAGCGAAGGGGGCTGGCGGAGAGCTGTTTTTT. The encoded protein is CASSVAKGAGGELFF.

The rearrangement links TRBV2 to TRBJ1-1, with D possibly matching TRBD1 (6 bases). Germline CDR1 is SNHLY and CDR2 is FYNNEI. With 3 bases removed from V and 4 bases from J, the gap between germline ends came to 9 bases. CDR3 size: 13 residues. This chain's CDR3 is CASSDNRATEAFF. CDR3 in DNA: TGTGCCAGCAGTGACAACAGGGCCACTGAAGCTTTCTTT.

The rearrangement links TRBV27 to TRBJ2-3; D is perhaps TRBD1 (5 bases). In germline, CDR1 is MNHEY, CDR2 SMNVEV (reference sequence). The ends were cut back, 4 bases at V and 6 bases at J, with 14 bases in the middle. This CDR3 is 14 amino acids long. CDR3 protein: CASSSPRVADTQYF. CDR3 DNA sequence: TGTGCCAGCAGTTCCCCCAGGGTGGCGGATACGCAGTATTTT.

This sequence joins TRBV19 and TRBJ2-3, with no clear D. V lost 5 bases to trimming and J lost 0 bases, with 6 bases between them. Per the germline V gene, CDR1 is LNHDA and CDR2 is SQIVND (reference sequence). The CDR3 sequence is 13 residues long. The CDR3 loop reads CASSLLSTDTQYF. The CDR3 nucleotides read TGTGCCAGTAGTCTACTTAGCACAGATACGCAGTATTTT.

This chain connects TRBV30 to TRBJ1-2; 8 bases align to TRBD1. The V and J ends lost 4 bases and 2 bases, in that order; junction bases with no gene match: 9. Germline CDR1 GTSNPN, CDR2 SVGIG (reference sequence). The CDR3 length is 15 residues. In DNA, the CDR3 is TGTGCCTGGAATCAGGGGGCCTCGGTGAACTATGGCTACACCTTC. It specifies CAWNQGASVNYGYTF.

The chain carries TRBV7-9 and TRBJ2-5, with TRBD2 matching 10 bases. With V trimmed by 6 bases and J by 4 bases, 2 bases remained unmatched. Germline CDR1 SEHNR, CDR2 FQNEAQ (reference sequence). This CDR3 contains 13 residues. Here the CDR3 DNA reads TGTGCCAGCAGTTCTAGCGGGGGAGAGACCCAGTACTTC. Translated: CASSSSGGETQYF.

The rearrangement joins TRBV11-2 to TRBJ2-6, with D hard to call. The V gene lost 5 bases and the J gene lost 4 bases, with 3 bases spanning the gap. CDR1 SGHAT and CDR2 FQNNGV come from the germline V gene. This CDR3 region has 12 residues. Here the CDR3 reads CASSPGANVLTF. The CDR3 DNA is TGTGCCAGCAGCCCGGGGGCCAACGTCCTGACTTTC.

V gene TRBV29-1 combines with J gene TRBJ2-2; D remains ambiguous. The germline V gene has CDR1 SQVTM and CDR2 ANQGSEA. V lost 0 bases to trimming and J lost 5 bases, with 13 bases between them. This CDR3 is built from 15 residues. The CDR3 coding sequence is TGCAGCGTTGAAGATAGCTCAGTAGGTACCGGGGAGCTGTTTTTT. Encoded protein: CSVEDSSVGTGELFF.

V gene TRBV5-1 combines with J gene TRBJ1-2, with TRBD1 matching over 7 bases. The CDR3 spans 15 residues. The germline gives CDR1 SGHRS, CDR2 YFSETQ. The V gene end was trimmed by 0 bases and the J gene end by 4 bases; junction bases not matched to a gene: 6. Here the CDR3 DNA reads TGCGCCAGCAGCTTGGGATCAGGGGGTGCCTATGGCTACACCTTC. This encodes CASSLGSGGAYGYTF.

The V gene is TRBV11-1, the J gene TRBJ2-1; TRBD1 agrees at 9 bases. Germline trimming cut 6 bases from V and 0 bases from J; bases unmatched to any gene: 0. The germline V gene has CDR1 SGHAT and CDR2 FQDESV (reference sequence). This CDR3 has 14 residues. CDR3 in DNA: TGTGCCAGCAGGACAGGGGGCTCCTACAATGAGCAGTTCTTC. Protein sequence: CASRTGGSYNEQFF.

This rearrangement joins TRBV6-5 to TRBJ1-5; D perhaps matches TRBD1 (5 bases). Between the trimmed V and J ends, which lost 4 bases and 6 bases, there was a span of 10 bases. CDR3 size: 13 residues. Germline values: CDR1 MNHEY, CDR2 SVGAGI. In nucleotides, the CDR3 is TGTGCCAGCAGTTGGACATTTTTTCAGCCCCAGCATTTT. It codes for CASSWTFFQPQHF.

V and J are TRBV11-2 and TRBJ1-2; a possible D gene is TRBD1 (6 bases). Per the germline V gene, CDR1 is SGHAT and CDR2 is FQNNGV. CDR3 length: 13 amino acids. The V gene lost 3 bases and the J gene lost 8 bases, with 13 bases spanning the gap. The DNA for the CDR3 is TGTGCCAGCAGCTTCCGGGACACCGTCGGCTACACCTTC. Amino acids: CASSFRDTVGYTF.

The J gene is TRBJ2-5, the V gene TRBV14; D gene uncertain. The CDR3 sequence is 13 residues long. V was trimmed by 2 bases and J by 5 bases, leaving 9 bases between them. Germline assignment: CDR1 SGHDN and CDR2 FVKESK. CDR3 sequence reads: CASSQSIRETQYF. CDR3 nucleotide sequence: TGTGCCAGCAGCCAATCGATCCGGGAGACCCAGTACTTC. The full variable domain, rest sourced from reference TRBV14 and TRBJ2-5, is EAGVTQFPSHSVIEKGQTVTLRCDPISGHDNLYWYRRVMGKEIKFLLHFVKESKQDESGMPNNRFLAERTGGTYSTLKVQPAELEDSGVYFCASSQSIRETQYFGPGTRLLVL.

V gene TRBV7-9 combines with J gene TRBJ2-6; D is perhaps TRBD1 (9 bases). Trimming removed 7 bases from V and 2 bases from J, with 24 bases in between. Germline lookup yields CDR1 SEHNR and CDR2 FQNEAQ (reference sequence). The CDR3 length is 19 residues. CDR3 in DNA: TGTGCCAGCACCGGGCGCGGGGGGACAGGGTCGACTGGGGCCAACGTCCTGACTTTC. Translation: CASTGRGGTGSTGANVLTF. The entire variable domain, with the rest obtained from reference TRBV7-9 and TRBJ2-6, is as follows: DTGVSQNPRHKITKRGQNVTFRCDPISEHNRLYWYRQTLGQGPEFLTYFQNEAQLEKSRLLSDRFSAERPKGSFSTLEIQRTEQGDSAMYLCASTGRGGTGSTGANVLTFGAGSRLTVL.